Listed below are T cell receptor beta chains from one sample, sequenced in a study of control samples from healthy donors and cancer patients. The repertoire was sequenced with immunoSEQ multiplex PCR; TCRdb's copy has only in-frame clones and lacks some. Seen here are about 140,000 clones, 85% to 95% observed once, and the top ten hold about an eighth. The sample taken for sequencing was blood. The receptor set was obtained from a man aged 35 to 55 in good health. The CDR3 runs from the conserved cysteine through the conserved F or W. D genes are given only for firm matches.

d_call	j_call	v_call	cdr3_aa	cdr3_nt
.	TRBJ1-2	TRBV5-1	CASSRDSMQSFGYTF	TGCGCCAGCAGCCGGGACTCTATGCAGTCGTTCGGCTACACCTTC
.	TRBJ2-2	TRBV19	CASSILQGGTGELFF	TGTGCCAGTAGTATCCTCCAGGGCGGCACCGGGGAGCTGTTTTTT
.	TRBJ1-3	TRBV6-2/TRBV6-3	CASSYTGVVSGNTIYF	TGTGCCAGCAGTTATACCGGGGTCGTCTCTGGAAACACCATATATTTT
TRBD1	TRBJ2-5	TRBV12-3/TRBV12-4	CASRQGGEMTQYF	TGTGCCAGCAGACAGGGGGGCGAAATGACCCAGTACTTC
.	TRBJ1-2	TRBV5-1	CASSLGPDSGYLSGYTF	TGCGCCAGCAGCTTAGGTCCGGACAGTGGATATCTATCGGGCTACACCTTC
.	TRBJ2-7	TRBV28	CASSLGTYEQYF	TGTGCCAGCAGTTTGGGTACCTACGAGCAGTACTTC
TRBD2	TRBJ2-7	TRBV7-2	CASSPSGTNYEQYF	TGTGCCAGCTCCCCATCCGGGACTAACTACGAGCAGTACTTC
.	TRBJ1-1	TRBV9	CASSVEVGGLKAFF	TGTGCCAGCAGCGTAGAGGTGGGGGGATTGAAGGCTTTCTTT
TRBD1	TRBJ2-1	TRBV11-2	CASSSTQGWHEQFF	TGTGCCAGCAGCTCAACACAGGGGTGGCATGAGCAGTTCTTC
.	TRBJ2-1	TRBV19	CASRTDRYSYNEQFF	TGTGCCAGTAGGACAGACAGGTACTCCTACAATGAGCAGTTCTTC
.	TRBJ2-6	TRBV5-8	CASSAGQSRANVLTF	TGTGCCAGCAGCGCGGGACAATCGCGGGCCAACGTCCTGACTTTC
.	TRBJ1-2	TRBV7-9	CASSLFGASVYGYTF	TGTGCCAGCAGCTTATTCGGCGCGTCGGTTTATGGCTACACCTTC